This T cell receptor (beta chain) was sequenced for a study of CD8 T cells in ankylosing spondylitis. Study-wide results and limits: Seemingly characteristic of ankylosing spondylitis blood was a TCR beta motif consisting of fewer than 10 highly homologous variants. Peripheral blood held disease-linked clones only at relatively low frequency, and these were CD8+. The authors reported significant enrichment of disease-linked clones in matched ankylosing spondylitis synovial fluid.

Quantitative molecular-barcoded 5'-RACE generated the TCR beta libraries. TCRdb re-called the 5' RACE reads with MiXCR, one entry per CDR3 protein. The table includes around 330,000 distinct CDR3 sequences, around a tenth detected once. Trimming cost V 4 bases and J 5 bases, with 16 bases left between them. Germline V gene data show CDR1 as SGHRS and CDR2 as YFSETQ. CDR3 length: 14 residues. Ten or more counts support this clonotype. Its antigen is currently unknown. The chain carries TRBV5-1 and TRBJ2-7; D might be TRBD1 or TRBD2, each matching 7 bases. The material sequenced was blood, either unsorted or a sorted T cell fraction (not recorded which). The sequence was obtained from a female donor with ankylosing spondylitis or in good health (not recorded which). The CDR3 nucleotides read TGCGCCAGCAGCCTTCGACAGGGAGGGGACGAGCAGTACTTC. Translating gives CASSLRQGGDEQYF.